This TCR beta chain was sequenced for a study of blood T cell repertoires in COVID-19. Study overall: Researchers got acute and convalescent COVID-19 samples from the United States, Italy and Spain. From T cells, B-cell-depleted T cells, or PBMCs came the material, which was cDNA or gDNA.

It was during active infection that Seattle patients were enrolled and then longitudinally followed. V gave up 3 bases and J gave up 0 bases; unmatched junction bases: 5. The CDR3 extends over 16 amino acids. Germline assignment: CDR1 KGHDR and CDR2 SFDVKD. Method: immunoSEQ multiplex PCR; TCRdb's copy keeps in-frame clones and lacks some. The sample records about 410,000 clones, around 89% being singletons. Material: peripheral blood. The rearrangement uses TRBV24-1 and TRBJ2-3, with 7 bases fitting TRBD1. The receptor comes from a woman aged 40 to 55 with COVID-19, enrolled during active disease. For the CDR3, the DNA is TGTGCCACCAGTGATCCCGGGGACAGAAGCACAGATACGCAGTATTTT. This translates into CATSDPGDRSTDTQYF.